This passage covers 24 T cell receptor beta chains from one sample sequenced in a study of T cells after yellow fever vaccination. TCRdb called the 5' RACE reads again in MiXCR, with one record for every CDR3 protein. Of hundreds of thousands of distinct CDR3 sequences listed, around 12% are singletons. This material consisted of PBMCs, taken on the day of the yellow fever booster vaccination. The receptors derive from a man aged 25 to 40 who received the YFV17D yellow fever vaccine.

This clonotype was seen only a few times. J is TRBJ2-7 and V is TRBV7-2, with 10 bases matching TRBD1. The CDR3 has 16 residues. Trimming took 0 bases from V and 3 from J; bases not matched to a gene: 5. From germline, CDR1 is SGHTA and CDR2 FQGNSA. CDR3 in amino acids: CASSLADRGSLYEQYF. Here the CDR3 DNA reads TGTGCCAGCAGCTTAGCGGACAGGGGGTCTCTCTACGAGCAGTACTTC.

This clonotype occurred a few times. The chain links TRBV7-2 to TRBJ2-7, with D possibly matching TRBD2 (5 bases). The CDR3 has 14 residues. The V end was cut by 1 base, the J end by 4 bases, with 11 bases between. CDR1 is SGHTA and CDR2 is FQGNSA in the germline V gene. CDR3 residues: CASSLGELGYEQYF. In DNA, the CDR3 is TGTGCCAGCAGCTTAGGGGAGTTGGGGTACGAGCAGTACTTC.

The sample holds a few counts of this clonotype. The chain links TRBV29-1 to TRBJ2-1; D uncertain. Germline-derived CDR1 and CDR2 are SQVTM and ANQGSEA. The V end was cut by 8 bases, the J end by 3 bases, with 8 bases between. This CDR3 spans 11 amino acids. CDR3 sequence reads: CSWYNYNEQFF. The CDR3 DNA follows: TGCAGCTGGTACAACTACAATGAGCAGTTCTTC.

The rearrangement links TRBV7-2 to TRBJ1-6; the match to TRBD1 covers 8 bases. The V gene end was trimmed by 3 bases and the J gene end by 6 bases; junction bases not matched to a gene: 7. Germline V lookup: CDR1 SGHTA, CDR2 FQGNSA. The CDR3 covers 16 residues. The CDR3 DNA reads as TGTGCCAGCAGCTTCGTACAGGGGGTTCCTAATTCACCCCTCCACTTT. Encoded protein: CASSFVQGVPNSPLHF.

V and J are TRBV15 and TRBJ1-1; D gene ambiguous. This CDR3 has 15 residues. V was pared by 2 bases and J by 6 bases, with 16 bases between. CDR1 and CDR2 (germline): LNHNV, YYDKDF (reference sequence). The CDR3 protein is CATSRTPRGTSEAFF. CDR3 DNA sequence: TGTGCCACCAGCAGAACGCCGCGGGGTACGTCTGAAGCTTTCTTT.

This clonotype came up a few times. The chain uses TRBV5-4 and TRBJ2-1; 8 bases map to TRBD1. This CDR3 contains 17 residues. After removal of 4 bases from V and 9 bases from J, the junction contained 18 bases not matched to a gene. The germline CDR1 and CDR2 sequences are SGHNT and YYREEE (reference sequence). CDR3 sequence reads: CASSPPQGAPLGGEQFF. The CDR3, as DNA: TGTGCCAGCAGCCCTCCTCAGGGGGCCCCCTTGGGTGGTGAGCAGTTCTTC.

This clonotype was picked up a small number of times. CDR3 in amino acids: CASKQHYEQYF. DNA of the CDR3: TGTGCCAGCAAACAGCACTACGAGCAGTACTTC. The chain has TRBV28 and TRBJ2-7, with D unclear. V dropped 7 bases and J dropped 3 bases, with 7 bases sitting between them. The CDR3 totals 11 residues. Germline CDR1 is MDHEN and CDR2 is SYDVKM.

This clonotype has more than one count but fewer than ten. V is TRBV20-1 and J is TRBJ2-1; TRBD2 aligns across 14 bases. This CDR3 is built from 16 residues. Losses at the gene ends were 5 bases for V and 5 bases for J; bases not matched to a gene: 8. Germline values: CDR1 DFQATT, CDR2 SNEGSKA (reference sequence). CDR3 nucleotides: TGCAGTGCTGGGAAGACTAGCGGGAGGGATAACAATGAGCAGTTCTTC. Its protein is CSAGKTSGRDNNEQFF.

This clonotype was seen a handful of times. This chain links TRBV7-2 with TRBJ2-2, with D perhaps TRBD1 (6 bases). The CDR3 totals 14 residues. Germline V lookup: CDR1 SGHTA, CDR2 FQGNSA. Trimming took off 2 bases at V and 6 bases at J, with 10 bases between the two ends. The CDR3 spells CASSLRTVAGELFF. In DNA form, the CDR3 reads TGTGCCAGCAGCTTACGGACAGTAGCCGGGGAGCTGTTTTTT.

In its sample, this clonotype was seen a few times. The chain couples TRBV20-1 to TRBJ1-2; TRBD1 is a possible D gene (5 bases). Trimming removed 5 bases from V and 8 bases from J, with 12 bases in between. CDR3 length equals 11 residues. CDR1 and CDR2 (germline): DFQATT, SNEGSKA (reference sequence). CDR3: CSAAGTGGYTF. CDR3 sequence (DNA): TGCAGTGCTGCGGGGACGGGCGGCTACACCTTC.

The chain uses TRBV7-8 and TRBJ1-2; 7 nucleotides line up with TRBD1. This CDR3 is built from 14 residues. Germline values: CDR1 SGHVS, CDR2 FQNEAQ. V trimming: 7 bases; J trimming: 8 bases; junction bases outside the gene matches: 13. The CDR3 loop is CASIVISTGTGYTF. The CDR3 bases are TGTGCCAGCATCGTAATTTCGACAGGGACGGGCTACACCTTC.

V is TRBV5-1 and J is TRBJ1-1; TRBD1 might be the D (5 bases). The CDR3 has 15 amino acids. Deletions cut 0 bases from V and 0 bases from J, with 9 bases between. From germline, CDR1 is SGHRS and CDR2 YFSETQ. CDR3 nucleotide sequence: TGCGCCAGCAGCTTGGCCGTACAGGTGAACACTGAAGCTTTCTTT. Translation gives CASSLAVQVNTEAFF. The full variable domain, completed using reference TRBV5-1 and TRBJ1-1, is KAGVTQTPRYLIKTRGQQVTLSCSPISGHRSVSWYQQTPGQGLQFLFEYFSETQRNKGNFPGRFSGRQFSNSRSEMNVSTLELGDSALYLCASSLAVQVNTEAFFGQGTRLTVV.

This clonotype has more than one count but fewer than ten. The rearrangement uses TRBV5-1 and TRBJ2-1; TRBD1 agrees at 10 bases. There are 16 residues in the CDR3. CDR1 and CDR2 from the germline V gene are SGHRS and YFSETQ. Unmatched junction bases numbered 6, after V lost 4 bases and J lost 2 bases. This CDR3 reads CASSPSGTGAYNEQFF. In DNA, the CDR3 is TGCGCCAGCAGCCCATCCGGGACAGGGGCCTACAATGAGCAGTTCTTC. Full variable domain (outside the CDR3, taken from reference TRBV5-1 and TRBJ2-1): KAGVTQTPRYLIKTRGQQVTLSCSPISGHRSVSWYQQTPGQGLQFLFEYFSETQRNKGNFPGRFSGRQFSNSRSEMNVSTLELGDSALYLCASSPSGTGAYNEQFFGPGTRLTVL.

This clonotype was counted a single time. The chain links TRBV7-2 to TRBJ2-7; 9 nucleotides match TRBD1. This CDR3 region has 15 residues. The germline V gene encodes CDR1 SGHTA and CDR2 FQGNSA. Losses at the gene ends were 4 bases for V and 7 bases for J; bases not matched to a gene: 11. DNA for the CDR3: TGTGCCAGCAGCTACATGGGGACAGGGTTCGAAGAGCAGTACTTC. Protein: CASSYMGTGFEEQYF.

This sequence joins TRBV3-1 and TRBJ1-1, with 12 bases matching TRBD1. CDR1 LGHDT and CDR2 YNNKEL come from the germline V gene (reference sequence). V shed 4 bases and J 4 bases; nucleotides not matched to a gene: 7. This CDR3 comprises 16 residues. The CDR3 protein is CASSRPGQGAGTEAFF. CDR3 DNA sequence: TGTGCCAGCAGCCGTCCGGGACAGGGGGCCGGCACTGAAGCTTTCTTT.

The chain combines TRBV2 with TRBJ2-1, with TRBD2 matching 11 bases. With 8 bases clipped from V and 5 bases from J, the junction kept 8 bases outside the gene matches. CDR3 length: 15 amino acids. The germline V gene encodes CDR1 SNHLY and CDR2 FYNNEI. The CDR3 nucleotides read TGTGCCAGCCACCCCCCGGGACTAGCGGACAATGAGCAGTTCTTC. This sequence encodes CASHPPGLADNEQFF.

Only a few counts were recorded for this clonotype. The chain is built from TRBV9 and TRBJ2-2; D unresolved. This CDR3 spans 14 amino acids. With 0 bases removed from V and 3 bases from J, the gap between germline ends came to 6 bases. Germline V gene data show CDR1 as SGDLS and CDR2 as YYNGEE. CDR3 protein: CASSVVSYTGELFF. Here the CDR3 DNA reads TGTGCCAGCAGCGTAGTTTCCTACACCGGGGAGCTGTTTTTT.

The chain links TRBV27 to TRBJ1-4, with 11 bases identical to TRBD1. V was pared by 9 bases and J by 8 bases, with 5 bases of the junction left unmatched. Germline CDR1 reads MNHEY; CDR2 reads SMNVEV (reference sequence). This CDR3 region has 13 residues. The CDR3: CASGTGGHEKLFF. CDR3 DNA: TGTGCCAGTGGGACAGGGGGGCACGAAAAACTGTTTTTT.

This clonotype was recorded a few times. This chain uses TRBV2 with TRBJ2-2; 12 nucleotides align to TRBD2. Trimming cost V 4 bases and J 3 bases; bases outside gene matches: 0. The CDR3 contains 15 residues. Germline V gene lookup returns CDR1 SNHLY and CDR2 FYNNEI. The CDR3 protein is CASSGLAGDTGELFF. As DNA, the CDR3 is TGTGCCAGCAGTGGACTAGCGGGAGACACCGGGGAGCTGTTTTTT.

The chain combines TRBV20-1 with TRBJ1-6; D might be TRBD1 (5 bases). Germline CDR1 DFQATT, CDR2 SNEGSKA (reference sequence). The CDR3 is 15 amino acids. Trimming took off 7 bases at V and 0 bases at J, with 13 bases between the two ends. The CDR3 DNA follows: TGCAGTGGTGGGGCAGGGAGCTCCTATAATTCACCCCTCCACTTT. It encodes CSGGAGSSYNSPLHF.

The V and J genes are TRBV6-5 and TRBJ2-1; D could derive from TRBD1 or TRBD2 (5 bases each). This CDR3 is built from 15 residues. The germline gives CDR1 MNHEY, CDR2 SVGAGI. V lost 4 bases and J lost 7, with 17 bases in between. The CDR3 reads CASSLPGRVVNEQFF. The CDR3 bases are TGTGCCAGCAGTTTGCCGGGACGGGTGGTAAATGAGCAGTTCTTC.

This clonotype was detected only a few times. This chain joins TRBV7-9 and TRBJ2-2; 9 nucleotides agree with TRBD2. CDR1 is SEHNR and CDR2 is FQNEAQ in the germline V gene (reference sequence). This CDR3 is 15 amino acids long. The CDR3, as DNA: TGTGCTCTGGGGGCTAGCGGGAAGAACACCGGGGAGCTGTTTTTT. Its protein product is CALGASGKNTGELFF.

This clonotype was detected a few times. V and J are TRBV29-1 and TRBJ1-4, with D possibly matching TRBD1 (6 bases). This CDR3 contains 13 residues. The ends were cut back, 7 bases at V and 7 bases at J, with 16 bases in the middle. Germline V lookup: CDR1 SQVTM, CDR2 ANQGSEA. The CDR3 sequence is CSAEMGGPEKLFF. Written as DNA, the CDR3 is TGCAGCGCGGAGATGGGGGGGCCTGAAAAACTGTTTTTT.

This clonotype appeared a few times. The chain carries TRBV7-8 and TRBJ2-2, with TRBD2 matching 12 bases. Germline V lookup: CDR1 SGHVS, CDR2 FQNEAQ. The CDR3 is 18 residues long. V was clipped by 0 bases and J by 5 bases; unmatched bases: 7. Written as DNA, the CDR3 is TGTGCCAGCAGCTTAGCTGGACTAGCGGGATCGAGGACCGGGGAGCTGTTTTTT. Its translation: CASSLAGLAGSRTGELFF.